The T cell receptor (beta chain) described here comes from a study of TIL therapy for anti-PD-1-resistant metastatic lung cancer. The CDR3 runs 15 residues. The germline V gene encodes CDR1 WSHSY and CDR2 SAAADI. V was clipped by 2 bases and J by 7 bases, with 17 bases between them. General observations from the study: Many TIL product clones were absent from baseline tumor, suggesting clonal contraction.

Notes on this clone: Antigen: not known.

The time point here: pre-treatment sample, taken before nivolumab and TIL therapy. The tumor samples were excised metastases, mostly pleural nodules or supraclavicular lymph nodes. Progressing patients received lymphodepletion, expanded TIL infusion and IL-2. This was the immunoSEQ v3 assay. The protocol was immunoSEQ multiplex PCR, while the TCRdb copy is restricted to in-frame clones and leaves out a portion. The table has roughly 92,000 clones, around three fifths seen once. The input for sequencing was tumor tissue, taken at baseline. The chain is built from TRBV10-2 and TRBJ1-1; tentative D call: TRBD1 (5 bases). The clonotype originates from a person aged 25-79 years with non-small cell lung cancer. As DNA, the CDR3 is TGCGCCAGCAGTGAGCTACGTGATTGGGGCCTTGAAGCTTTCTTT. Its protein product is CASSELRDWGLEAFF.